A single sample gave rise to the 25 T cell receptor beta chains below, sequenced in a study of shared clonotypes between healthy human individuals. Libraries were prepared by immunoSEQ multiplex PCR; TCRdb keeps only in-frame clonotypes and omits some of them. The sample yields 850,000 to 1,200,000 clones, under 80% seen once. Sequencing input: memory CD4+ T cells sorted from blood. The subset: CD45RA-negative fraction. These receptors came from a man between 18 and 29 years old in good health.

This chain links TRBV5-4 with TRBJ1-2; 10 bases map to TRBD1. CDR3 length: 15 residues. V shed 4 bases, J shed 3 bases, and the junction held 6 bases outside the gene matches. Germline CDR1 SGHNT, CDR2 YYREEE (reference sequence). CDR3 nucleotides: TGTGCCAGCAGCGCTCGGGACAGGGGACACTATGGCTACACCTTC. Its translation: CASSARDRGHYGYTF.

The chain combines TRBV30 with TRBJ1-2; D is unresolved. Germline assignment: CDR1 GTSNPN and CDR2 SVGIG (reference sequence). This CDR3 has 13 amino acids. V was shortened by 4 bases and J by 3 bases, with 12 bases between the two germline ends. CDR3 region: CAWTDSGHYGYTF. CDR3 coding DNA: TGTGCCTGGACCGACTCGGGTCACTATGGCTACACCTTC.

The V call is TRBV4-3, the J call TRBJ1-4, with D possibly matching TRBD1 (5 bases). V was clipped by 0 bases and J by 7 bases, with 12 bases between them. The CDR3 runs 15 residues. The germline CDR1 and CDR2 sequences are LGHNA and YSLEER. CDR3 sequence reads: CASSQDLGPSEKLFF. In nucleotides, the CDR3 is TGCGCCAGCAGCCAAGATCTGGGACCGAGTGAAAAACTGTTTTTT.

The V gene is TRBV19, the J gene TRBJ2-2; unclear D gene. The germline V gene encodes CDR1 LNHDA and CDR2 SQIVND (reference sequence). Between the trimmed V and J ends, which lost 8 bases and 1 base, there was a span of 2 bases. The CDR3 length is 11 residues. CDR3 coding DNA: TGTGCCAGTTTGAACACCGGGGAGCTGTTTTTT. It yields the protein CASLNTGELFF. The full variable domain, its missing parts supplied by reference TRBV19 and TRBJ2-2, is DGGITQSPKYLFRKEGQNVTLSCEQNLNHDAMYWYRQDPGQGLRLIYYSQIVNDFQKGDIAEGYSVSREKKESFPLTVTSAQKNPTAFYLCASLNTGELFFGEGSRLTVL.

This clone was recorded many times. This CDR3 is also generated by other DNA sequences in the sample. The genes are TRBV4-1 and TRBJ1-6, with a possible D match to TRBD1 (5 bases). The germline gives CDR1 MGHRA, CDR2 YSYEKL. V was shortened by 0 bases and J by 14 bases, with 11 bases between the two germline ends. The CDR3 contains 13 residues. The CDR3 DNA is TGCGCCAGCAGCCAAGATCAGGGATTCACCCTCCACTTT. It is translated as CASSQDQGFTLHF.

This clone was detected only a few times. The chain uses TRBV5-6 and TRBJ2-7, with D perhaps assigned TRBD1 or TRBD2 (6 bases each). The CDR3 sequence is 17 residues long. The V end lost 0 bases, the J end lost 3 bases, and 19 bases lay between the germline ends. From germline, CDR1 is SGHDT and CDR2 YYEEEE. In DNA form, the CDR3 reads TGTGCCAGCAGCTTGGCCAAGGAGGGGGGCCTCTACTACGAGCAGTACTTC. Residues: CASSLAKEGGLYYEQYF.

This clone was detected only a few times. The chain carries TRBV2 and TRBJ1-2; D not resolved. The germline CDR1 and CDR2 sequences are SNHLY and FYNNEI. This CDR3 contains 14 residues. V lost 3 bases and J lost 0, with 8 bases in between. In nucleotides, the CDR3 is TGTGCCAGCAGTGAGTACAAAGCTAACTATGGCTACACCTTC. It translates to CASSEYKANYGYTF.

The V call is TRBV6-1, the J call TRBJ1-2; D possibly corresponds to TRBD1 (6 bases). The germline CDR1 and CDR2 sequences are MNHNS and SASEGT. Trimming stripped 3 bases from V and 8 bases from J, with 19 bases between. The CDR3 is made up of 15 amino acids. Here the CDR3 reads CASSDRTSGADGYTF. The CDR3 DNA sequence: TGTGCCAGCAGTGACCGAACCTCGGGGGCGGACGGCTACACCTTC.

This clone occurred a few times. The chain links TRBV2 to TRBJ1-2; D gene unclear. The V gene's germline CDR1 is SNHLY and CDR2 FYNNEI. The CDR3 contains 12 residues. V was shortened by 4 bases and J by 4 bases, with 7 bases between the two germline ends. CDR3 sequence: CASSAVVYGYTF. The CDR3 DNA sequence: TGTGCCAGCAGTGCAGTTGTCTATGGCTACACCTTC.

The rearrangement uses TRBV29-1 and TRBJ1-2; 8 nucleotides match TRBD1. The CDR3 is 13 amino acids. The junction had 1 base not matched to a gene; V was cut back by 4 bases and J by 0 bases. The germline V gene has CDR1 SQVTM and CDR2 ANQGSEA. The CDR3 loop reads CSVGTGPNYGYTF. CDR3 sequence (DNA): TGCAGCGTTGGGACAGGGCCTAACTATGGCTACACCTTC.

This sequence joins TRBV2 and TRBJ2-2; 8 bases map to TRBD2. The germline V gene encodes CDR1 SNHLY and CDR2 FYNNEI. With V trimmed by 1 base and J by 2 bases, 3 bases remained unmatched. This CDR3 has 16 residues. This chain's CDR3 is CASSEDGGANTGELFF. CDR3 sequence (DNA): TGTGCCAGCAGTGAAGACGGGGGGGCAAACACCGGGGAGCTGTTTTTT.

Notes on this clone: A junction boundary mismatches the germline segment, possibly from a read error. Other DNA sequences of this sample code for an identical CDR3. J is TRBJ1-1 and V is TRBV30; maybe TRBD1 (5 bases). CDR1 is GTSNPN and CDR2 is SVGIG in the germline V gene (reference sequence). The CDR3 has 17 amino acids. Here the CDR3 DNA reads TGTGCCTGGAGTGTACGGGGCGCCCGGAGGATGAACACTGAAGCCTTCTTT. Translation: CAWSVRGARRMNTEAFF.

J is TRBJ1-5 and V is TRBV25-1; tentatively, D is TRBD1 (5 bases). V lost 6 bases to trimming and J lost 5 bases, with 14 bases between them. In germline, CDR1 is MGHDK, CDR2 SYGVNS. The CDR3 covers 14 residues. The CDR3 DNA is TGTGCCAGCAGCCCCACAGGAGCAGATCAGCCCCAGCATTTT. The encoded protein is CASSPTGADQPQHF.

This clone occurred a few times. The V gene is TRBV12-5, the J gene TRBJ2-1; 9 positions match TRBD2. The V gene's germline CDR1 is LGHNT and CDR2 FRNRAP. The V segment lost 2 bases and the J segment 0 bases; nucleotides outside the gene matches: 5. This CDR3 contains 17 residues. CDR3 region: CASGLYSGGYSYNEQFF. The DNA for the CDR3 is TGTGCTAGTGGTTTGTATAGCGGGGGCTACTCCTACAATGAGCAGTTCTTC.

The rearrangement joins TRBV4-3 to TRBJ2-3, with a weak D call TRBD2 (6 bases). This CDR3 is 16 amino acids long. Germline V gives CDR1 LGHNA, CDR2 YSLEER. V lost 1 base to trimming and J lost 0 bases, with 11 bases between them. CDR3 in DNA: TGCGCCAGCAGCCAAGGGGCGGGGACTAGCACAGATACGCAGTATTTT. Residues: CASSQGAGTSTDTQYF.

The chain recombines TRBV6-1 with TRBJ2-5; D ambiguous. The tail of the sequence fits TRBJ2-7 better, so the J call may be wrong. This CDR3 region has 12 residues. Looked up from germline, CDR1 is MNHNS and CDR2 is SASEGT. The CDR3 region is CASSRAPYEQYF. CDR3 coding DNA: TGTGCCAGCAGCCGTGCTCCCTACGAGCAGTACTTC.

This clone was detected once. It is likely a read error: a sequence one base away is far more abundant. This sample also contains other DNA sequences that code for the same CDR3. V gene TRBV7-9 combines with J gene TRBJ1-2; D remains ambiguous. Germline V CDR1 and CDR2: SEHNR, FQNEAQ (reference sequence). CDR3 length equals 15 residues. The CDR3 bases are TGTGCTAGCAGCCGCGGGGAGGTGACAAACTATGGCTACACCTTC. Its translation is CASSRGEVTNYGYTF.

The chain is built from TRBV10-3 and TRBJ1-3; D unclear. Germline CDR1 reads ENHRY; CDR2 reads SYGVKD. V was clipped by 6 bases and J by 4 bases, with 10 bases between them. The CDR3 consists of 13 residues. In nucleotides, the CDR3 is TGTGCCATCAGCAGGAACGTCGGAAACACCATATATTTT. Its protein product is CAISRNVGNTIYF.

V is TRBV7-5 and J is TRBJ2-4; the DNA was not used to check the table's D call, TRBD2. TRBV7-5 is a pseudogene. This CDR3 has 20 amino acids. CDR3 sequence reads: CARSSQPPGLAGEGKNIQYF. The CDR3 nucleotides read TGTGCCAGAAGTTCACAACCCCCGGGACTAGCGGGAGAGGGCAAAAACATTCAGTACTTC.

This clone was seen just once. The chain carries TRBV5-5 and TRBJ1-1, with TRBD1 matching 10 bases. Unmatched junction bases numbered 6, after V lost 2 bases and J lost 5 bases. The V gene's germline CDR1 is SGHKS and CDR2 YYEKEE (reference sequence). CDR3 length: 15 amino acids. CDR3 coding DNA: TGTGCCAGCAGCTTTTCGACAGGGGGCAATACTGAAGCTTTCTTT. Amino acids: CASSFSTGGNTEAFF.

The rearrangement links TRBV2 to TRBJ2-1; 10 nucleotides line up with TRBD2. CDR3 length: 14 amino acids. J was trimmed by 7 bases and V by 5 bases; bases with no gene match: 5. Germline CDR1 reads SNHLY; CDR2 reads FYNNEI. For the CDR3, the DNA is TGTGCCAGCAGTCTAGCGGGGGTTGGAAATGAGCAGTTCTTC. It encodes CASSLAGVGNEQFF.

J is TRBJ1-2 and V is TRBV9; D remains unclear. The CDR3 sequence is 13 residues long. The germline CDR1 and CDR2 sequences are SGDLS and YYNGEE. Trimming stripped 6 bases from V and 8 bases from J, with 17 bases between. CDR3 residues: CASKDGGVGGYTF. The DNA for the CDR3 is TGTGCCAGCAAGGATGGAGGCGTGGGAGGCTACACCTTC.

CDR3 region: CATAGERGTDTQYF. The DNA of the CDR3 is TGTGCCACCGCGGGAGAACGAGGAACAGATACGCAGTATTTT. This chain connects TRBV10-3 to TRBJ2-3, with 7 positions matching TRBD2. The CDR3 has 14 amino acids. CDR1 ENHRY and CDR2 SYGVKD come from the germline V gene. Trimming at V came to 10 bases and at J to 3 bases, leaving 10 bases not matched to a gene.

In regard to this clone: A single base separates this from a much larger clone, so it may be a read error. The same CDR3 also results from other DNA sequences found in this sample. The gene calls are TRBV7-9 and TRBJ2-3; D remains unclear. From germline, CDR1 is SEHNR and CDR2 FQNEAQ (reference sequence). This CDR3 contains 14 residues. V lost 0 bases and J lost 2, with 6 bases in between. The CDR3 DNA is TGTGCCAGCAGCTTAGCAGGGCCCACAGATACGCAGTATTTT. Translation gives CASSLAGPTDTQYF.

The chain carries TRBV2 and TRBJ2-5; a weak D match, TRBD2 (5 bases). The germline V and J ends were trimmed by 8 bases and 0 bases, with 13 bases remaining between them. This CDR3 region has 14 residues. Germline V gene sequence: CDR1 SNHLY, CDR2 FYNNEI. CDR3 sequence reads: CASRSRGHQETQYF. CDR3 coding DNA: TGTGCCAGCCGATCCCGGGGTCACCAAGAGACCCAGTACTTC.